This T cell receptor (beta chain) stems from a study of cytomegalovirus exposure and HLA in healthy donors. Study-wide results and caveats: Rarity held for most TCR sequences, but there were some public TCRs that occurred in many donors.

It was with 60 Vbeta and 13 Jbeta primers that the PCR ran. The method was immunoSEQ multiplex PCR; TCRdb's version includes in-frame clones alone and lacks a portion of them. The sample contains roughly 100,000 clones, around three quarters of which appear only once. After removal of 4 bases from V and 0 bases from J, the junction contained 1 base not matched to a gene. CDR1 MNHEY and CDR2 SMNVEV come from the germline V gene (reference sequence). CDR3 length: 14 residues. As for this clone: Its target is unknown.

The sequenced sample consisted of PBMCs. The TCR comes from a man in his fifties or sixties in good health and CMV-seropositive. This chain links TRBV27 with TRBJ1-2; 8 positions match TRBD1. Written as DNA, the CDR3 is TGTGCCAGCAGTTCGGACAGGGCTAACTATGGCTACACCTTC. Protein: CASSSDRANYGYTF.